Described below is a single TCR beta chain sequence and its context. Its antigen is currently unknown. These data come from a study of T cell repertoires in cytomegalovirus infection. TCRdb re-derived calls from the reads in MiXCR, one entry per CDR3 protein. The repertoire has about 900,000 distinct CDR3 sequences, approximately 31% of them found once; the top ten carry around 15%. Study-wide points: Ex vivo, HLA-C-restricted CMV-specific TCR beta clonotypes prevailed over the rest of the response.

The germline V gene has CDR1 MGHRA and CDR2 YSYEKL. The germline V and J ends were trimmed by 1 base and 7 bases, with 14 bases remaining between them. This CDR3 spans 15 amino acids. V and J are TRBV4-1 and TRBJ1-5; D unresolved. Specimen: cultured CD8+ T cells from PBMCs, collected from culture after CMV antigen stimulation. This receptor was identified in a human donor in good health (CMV status not recorded). Some clones in this sample may be carry-over from other donors' samples. The CDR3, as DNA: TGCGCCAGCAGCCAAGGGAAAGCGGATGGGCAGCCCCAGCATTTT. Its protein product is CASSQGKADGQPQHF.